Sequencing of this T cell receptor (beta chain) was carried out in a study of T cells in Graves' hyperthyroidism and ophthalmopathy. Study summary: Peripheral blood collection took place at initial diagnosis, before any treatment.

This clonotype has at least ten counts. Its target is unknown. This CDR3 region has 15 residues. V was pared by 2 bases and J by 4 bases, with 12 bases between. CDR1 and CDR2 from the germline V gene are LGHDT and YNNKEL (reference sequence). Amplification of TCR beta CDR3 regions was performed using RNA transcripts as template. TCR CDR3 underwent first-round RT-PCR with the HTBI primer set. MiXCR was run by TCRdb on the multiplex PCR reads, yielding one entry per CDR3 protein. Here the sample spans around 360,000 distinct CDR3 sequences, approximately 14% being singletons. Notes on the study in general: The model anticipated ophthalmopathy a median around six months pre-onset.

Disease lasting under 3 months, a NOSPECS grade of at least 4, and a Clinical Activity Score of at least 3 were features of the ophthalmopathy patients. Extraction of PBMCs used approximately 10 ml of fresh peripheral blood. This clonotype originated in a woman aged 55 to 70 with Graves' ophthalmopathy. The genes are TRBV3-1 and TRBJ2-1, with D perhaps matching TRBD2 (6 bases). The specimen was blood. This CDR3 is CASSQRDLRYNEQFF. CDR3 nucleotides: TGTGCCAGCAGCCAAAGGGACTTGCGGTACAATGAGCAGTTCTTC.